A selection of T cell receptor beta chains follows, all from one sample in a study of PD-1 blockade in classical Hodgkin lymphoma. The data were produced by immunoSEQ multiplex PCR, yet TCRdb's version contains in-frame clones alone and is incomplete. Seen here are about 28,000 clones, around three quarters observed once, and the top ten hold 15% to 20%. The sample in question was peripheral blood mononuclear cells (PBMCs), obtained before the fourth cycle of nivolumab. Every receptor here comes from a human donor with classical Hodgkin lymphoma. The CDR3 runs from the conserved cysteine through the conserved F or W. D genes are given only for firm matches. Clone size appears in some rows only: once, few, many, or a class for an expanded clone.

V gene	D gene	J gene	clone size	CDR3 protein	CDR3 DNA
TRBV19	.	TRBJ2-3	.	CASSIAGVGTDTQYF	TGTGCCAGTAGTATAGCAGGGGTCGGCACAGATACGCAGTATTTT
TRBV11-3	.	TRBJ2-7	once	CASSGRRGGTLAYEQYF	TGTGCCAGCAGCGGACGTAGGGGGGGGACATTAGCCTACGAGCAGTACTTC
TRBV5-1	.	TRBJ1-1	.	CASSLVGDLNTEAFF	TGCGCCAGCAGCTTGGTAGGGGACCTGAACACTGAAGCTTTCTTT
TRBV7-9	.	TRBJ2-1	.	CASSLLSGLGNNEQFF	TGTGCCAGCAGCTTATTGTCGGGCCTCGGGAACAATGAGCAGTTCTTC
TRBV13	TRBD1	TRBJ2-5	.	CASSFGGQRGQETQYF	TGTGCCAGCAGCTTTGGGGGACAGAGAGGCCAAGAGACCCAGTACTTC
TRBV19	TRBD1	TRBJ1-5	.	CASSKDRGGNQPQHF	TGTGCCAGTAGTAAGGACAGGGGAGGCAATCAGCCCCAGCATTTT
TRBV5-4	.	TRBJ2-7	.	CASSSLISDEQYF	TGTGCCAGCAGCTCTTTGATCTCCGACGAGCAGTACTTC
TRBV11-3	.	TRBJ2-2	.	CASSAGGTANTGELFF	TGTGCCAGCAGCGCCGGCGGGACTGCGAACACCGGGGAGCTGTTTTTT
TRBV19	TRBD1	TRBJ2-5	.	CASSMVRGETQYF	TGTGCCAGTAGTATGGTCAGGGGGGAGACCCAGTACTTC
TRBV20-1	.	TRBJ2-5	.	CSAIWQETQYF	TGCAGTGCTATCTGGCAAGAGACCCAGTACTTC
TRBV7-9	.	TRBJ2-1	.	CASSLGSPGEQFF	TGTGCCAGCAGCTTAGGGTCTCCCGGTGAGCAGTTCTTC
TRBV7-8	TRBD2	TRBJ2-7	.	CASSSPGLAVSGVYEQYF	TGTGCCAGCAGCTCCCCAGGACTAGCAGTATCTGGTGTATACGAGCAGTACTTC
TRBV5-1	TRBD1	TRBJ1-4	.	CASSRTTGQNNEKLFF	TGCGCCAGCAGCAGGACCACGGGACAGAATAATGAAAAACTGTTTTTT
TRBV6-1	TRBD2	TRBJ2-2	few	CASTGTSGAGELFF	TGTGCCAGCACCGGGACTAGCGGGGCCGGGGAGCTGTTTTTT
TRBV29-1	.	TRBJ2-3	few	CSVDQTDTQYF	TGCAGCGTTGACCAGACGGATACGCAGTATTTT
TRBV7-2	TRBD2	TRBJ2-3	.	CASSYLAGLFTDTQYF	TGTGCCAGCAGCTACCTAGCGGGCCTGTTCACAGATACGCAGTATTTT
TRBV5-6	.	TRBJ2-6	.	CASGNLNLRLSGANVLTF	TGTGCCAGCGGAAACCTTAATTTAAGGTTGTCCGGGGCCAACGTCCTGACTTTC
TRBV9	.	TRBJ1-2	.	CASSVGAAYGYTF	TGTGCCAGCAGCGTAGGAGCGGCCTATGGCTACACCTTC
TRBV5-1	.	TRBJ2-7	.	CASSLAGLVYEQYF	TGCGCCAGCAGCTTGGCCGGACTTGTCTACGAGCAGTACTTC
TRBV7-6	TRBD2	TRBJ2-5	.	CASSLTPGLATQETQYF	TGTGCCAGCAGCTTAACACCGGGACTAGCGACACAAGAGACCCAGTACTTC
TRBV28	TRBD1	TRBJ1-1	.	CASRHQGGTEAFF	TGTGCCAGCAGACACCAGGGGGGAACTGAAGCTTTCTTT
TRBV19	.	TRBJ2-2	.	CASSIGDLNTGELFF	TGTGCCAGTAGTATAGGAGATCTGAACACCGGGGAGCTGTTTTTT